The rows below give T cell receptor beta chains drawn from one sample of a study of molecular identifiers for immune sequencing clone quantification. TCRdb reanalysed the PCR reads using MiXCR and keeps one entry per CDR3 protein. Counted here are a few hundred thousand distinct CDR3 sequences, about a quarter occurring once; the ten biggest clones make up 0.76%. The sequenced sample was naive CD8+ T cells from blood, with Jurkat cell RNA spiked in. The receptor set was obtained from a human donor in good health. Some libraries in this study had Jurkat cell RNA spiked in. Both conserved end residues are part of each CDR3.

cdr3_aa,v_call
CASSNRGWNQPQHF,TRBV27
CASSFSAGEVDTQYF,TRBV7-9
CASRLAGTGAYEQYF,TRBV27
CASSLSGGSGQPQHF,TRBV7-6
CSASPPRLAGVNEQFF,TRBV20-1
CASTLWGQNTEAFF,TRBV2
CSSRQGAGETQYF,TRBV29-1
CASSTGQGLSGYGYTF,TRBV5-1
CASSFAGIGYEQYF,TRBV27
CASSSDTRDRAYNEQFF,TRBV7-2
CASSLGMAANYGYTF,TRBV13
CASRGEAYEQYF,TRBV27
CASSSAYGDEQFF,TRBV11-3
CASSPPLTRAREQYF,TRBV7-9
CASSFSRVAETQYF,TRBV27
CASSLVWGEGNIQYF,TRBV5-1
CASSRGDPRPGNTIYF,TRBV6-5
CASRGGTGNQPQHF,TRBV2
CASSYPVGYSGHEQYF,TRBV6-2/TRBV6-3
CASSLGSGVDEQYF,TRBV5-3
CASSPPQEREQYF,TRBV18
CASEGLHWSGRNSDTQYF,TRBV6-2/TRBV6-3
CASSLGPGGAEQYF,TRBV27
CASSPEEPWNTDTQYF,TRBV7-2
CASSHPLEYTEAFF,TRBV14
CASSSDSSNYQETQYF,TRBV5-8
CAFTPGFSNQPQQF,TRBV10-3
CASSRIETEYGYTF,TRBV13